This T cell receptor beta chain was obtained from a study of blood T cell repertoires in COVID-19. CDR1 and CDR2 from the germline V gene are LGHNA and YSLEER. The CDR3 loop spans 17 amino acids. Unmatched junction bases numbered 19, after V lost 4 bases and J lost 7 bases. Per the original methods: Estimation of nucleated cell counts was performed using reference gene primer amplification. TCRdb's table, derived via immunoSEQ multiplex PCR, lists solely in-frame clones and lacks some. D and trimming were read from the DNA, whereas the V and J calls and clone size are those reported in that table. The repertoire has 380,000 or so clones, 80% to 90% of them found once; the top ten carry 1% to 1.5%. This study enrolled people aged about 18 to 100 from around 26 US geographic areas.

Material for sequencing was PBMCs or T cells enriched from blood (not recorded which). This clonotype was sampled from a man younger than 45 who had recovered from COVID-19. The chain is built from TRBV4-3 and TRBJ2-7; 7 bases are a match to TRBD1. The CDR3 DNA is TGCGCCAGCAGCCTAAGTTTGGGGTACCGGGACAGTCAGGAGCAGTACTTC. Its protein product is CASSLSLGYRDSQEQYF.